Below, 30 T cell receptor beta chains from the same sample are listed, as sequenced in a study of blood T cell repertoires in COVID-19. Some clones are missing from TCRdb's copy, which holds only in-frame ones; the method was immunoSEQ multiplex PCR. The table shows some 150,000 clones, with around 90% occurring only once. The sample was peripheral blood. These receptors were collected from a human donor in a cohort sampled during active COVID-19.

The chain employs TRBV5-6 and TRBJ2-3; weak D call: TRBD2 (5 bases). Germline V CDR1 and CDR2: SGHDT, YYEEEE. The CDR3 extends over 18 amino acids. The V end was cut by 0 bases, the J end by 3 bases, with 20 bases between. CDR3 coding DNA: TGTGCCAGCAGCTTGGTCCTTTCACTTCCGGGGTTAACAGATACGCAGTATTTT. It yields the protein CASSLVLSLPGLTDTQYF.

The rearrangement uses TRBV19 and TRBJ1-2; D possibly corresponds to TRBD1 (6 bases). CDR3 length: 13 residues. Germline assignment: CDR1 LNHDA and CDR2 SQIVND (reference sequence). With 3 bases removed from V and 6 bases from J, the gap between germline ends came to 11 bases. As DNA, the CDR3 is TGTGCCAGTAGTATGACAGGACCCAATGGCTACACCTTC. It codes for CASSMTGPNGYTF.

This clone was detected only a few times. The chain uses TRBV10-1 and TRBJ1-1; tentatively, D is TRBD1 (5 bases). V shed 0 bases and J shed 7 bases, with 12 bases lying between them. The CDR3 contains 14 residues. The germline gives CDR1 WNHNN, CDR2 SYGVQD (reference sequence). CDR3 in DNA: TGCGCCAGCAGTGAGTCGACGGGGGGTGGTGAAGCTTTCTTT. Translation: CASSESTGGGEAFF.

The chain links TRBV5-1 to TRBJ1-1; 7 bases agree with TRBD1. This CDR3 region has 14 residues. In germline, CDR1 is SGHRS, CDR2 YFSETQ. The ends lost 6 bases at V and 1 base at J; junction bases unmatched: 6. CDR3 nucleotides: TGCGCCAGCACCTGGACAGGAGGGAACACTGAAGCTTTCTTT. Translated, it gives CASTWTGGNTEAFF.

This chain connects TRBV30 to TRBJ1-2; maybe TRBD1 (6 bases). CDR1 GTSNPN and CDR2 SVGIG come from the germline V gene (reference sequence). Trimming cost V 4 bases and J 6 bases, with 15 bases left between them. CDR3 length: 13 residues. The CDR3 DNA sequence: TGTGCCTGGACCACAGGGAACGTGGATGGCTACACCTTC. Protein sequence: CAWTTGNVDGYTF.

The CDR3 loop reads CASSLVAGGPYNEQFF. As DNA, the CDR3 is TGTGCCAGCAGCTTAGTGGCGGGGGGGCCATACAATGAGCAGTTCTTC. The chain recombines TRBV7-9 with TRBJ2-1; 9 positions agree with TRBD2. The CDR3 has 16 amino acids. V lost 1 base to trimming and J lost 4 bases; unmatched junction nucleotides: 5. The germline gives CDR1 SEHNR, CDR2 FQNEAQ (reference sequence). Full variable domain (rest looked up from reference TRBV7-9 and TRBJ2-1): DTGVSQNPRHKITKRGQNVTFRCDPISEHNRLYWYRQTLGQGPEFLTYFQNEAQLEKSRLLSDRFSAERPKGSFSTLEIQRTEQGDSAMYLCASSLVAGGPYNEQFFGPGTRLTVL.

This sequence joins TRBV5-1 and TRBJ2-7; TRBD2 agrees at 7 bases. Germline trimming cut 0 bases from V and 5 bases from J; bases unmatched to any gene: 11. CDR1 SGHRS and CDR2 YFSETQ come from the germline V gene. The CDR3 covers 16 residues. CDR3 DNA: TGCGCCAGCAGCTTGGCCGGGGGGTTCTCTCTACACGAGCAGTACTTC. Translated, it gives CASSLAGGFSLHEQYF. The whole variable domain, remainder taken from reference TRBV5-1 and TRBJ2-7, is KAGVTQTPRYLIKTRGQQVTLSCSPISGHRSVSWYQQTPGQGLQFLFEYFSETQRNKGNFPGRFSGRQFSNSRSEMNVSTLELGDSALYLCASSLAGGFSLHEQYFGPGTRLTVT.

The gene calls are TRBV9 and TRBJ2-6; weak D call: TRBD2 (5 bases). V lost 3 bases to trimming and J lost 0 bases, with 13 bases between them. Germline V CDR1 and CDR2: SGDLS, YYNGEE. CDR3 size: 17 residues. CDR3 residues: CASSASPTSSGANVLTF. CDR3 in DNA: TGTGCCAGCAGCGCCAGTCCCACTAGCTCTGGGGCCAACGTCCTGACTTTC.

The rearrangement uses TRBV6-5 and TRBJ1-1, with a weak D call TRBD1 (6 bases). Trimming took 0 bases from V and 0 from J, leaving 8 bases between them. The CDR3 has 15 amino acids. Germline CDR1 is MNHEY and CDR2 is SVGAGI. The CDR3 sequence is CASSYSQGMNTEAFF. CDR3 bases: TGTGCCAGCAGTTACTCGCAGGGGATGAACACTGAAGCTTTCTTT.

The chain employs TRBV7-2 and TRBJ2-7; D is unclear. CDR1 SGHTA and CDR2 FQGNSA come from the germline V gene. The CDR3 loop spans 12 amino acids. V gave up 3 bases and J gave up 3 bases, with 6 bases separating them. Here the CDR3 reads CASSFGVYEQYF. The DNA of the CDR3 is TGTGCCAGCAGCTTTGGAGTCTACGAGCAGTACTTC.

This sequence joins TRBV16 and TRBJ2-3; D remains ambiguous. CDR3 length: 15 residues. The V gene lost 1 base and the J gene lost 0 bases, with 8 bases spanning the gap. The germline V gene has CDR1 KGHSY and CDR2 FQNENV. The CDR3, as DNA: TGTGCCAGCAGCCAATGGGCAGCTAGCACAGATACGCAGTATTTT. Its protein is CASSQWAASTDTQYF.

This clone was picked up one time. This chain uses TRBV19 with TRBJ2-7, with a tentative D call TRBD1 (6 bases). The CDR3 length is 13 residues. Germline loops: CDR1 LNHDA, CDR2 SQIVND (reference sequence). V was cut by 3 bases and J by 6 bases, with 12 bases left in between. The DNA of the CDR3 is TGTGCCAGTAGTATGGTACAGGGATCCGAGCAGTACTTC. Amino acids: CASSMVQGSEQYF.

The chain joins TRBV9 to TRBJ1-4, with D maybe TRBD1 (6 bases). V was pared by 3 bases and J by 1 base, with 7 bases between. This CDR3 has 14 amino acids. Germline V CDR1 and CDR2: SGDLS, YYNGEE. CDR3 in amino acids: CASSATGTNEKLFF. CDR3 DNA: TGTGCCAGCAGCGCGACAGGAACTAATGAAAAACTGTTTTTT.

The rearrangement uses TRBV5-1 and TRBJ1-1; the match to TRBD1 covers 9 bases. The J segment lost 1 base and the V segment lost 4 bases, leaving 8 bases of the junction unmatched. The CDR3 loop spans 16 amino acids. CDR1 and CDR2 from the germline V gene are SGHRS and YFSETQ. This CDR3 is CASSIEPGQGNTEAFF. The CDR3 nucleotides are TGCGCCAGCAGCATAGAACCGGGACAGGGGAACACTGAAGCTTTCTTT.

The chain couples TRBV27 to TRBJ1-5; D not resolved. The germline CDR1 and CDR2 sequences are MNHEY and SMNVEV (reference sequence). Trimming cost V 8 bases and J 7 bases, with 9 bases left between them. The CDR3 has 11 amino acids. CDR3 nucleotides: TGTGCCAGCGGGCGAGGGCAGCCCCAGCATTTT. Residues: CASGRGQPQHF.

The chain uses TRBV6-5 and TRBJ1-1, with 9 bases fitting TRBD1. This CDR3 contains 14 residues. Germline CDR1 and CDR2: MNHEY and SVGAGI. V lost 6 bases, J lost 4 bases, and 6 bases stayed unmatched. CDR3 in DNA: TGTGCCAGCAGACCACAGGGGGCGTCCACTGAAGCTTTCTTT. Protein sequence: CASRPQGASTEAFF.

The genes are TRBV2 and TRBJ2-7; TRBD2 is a possible D gene (5 bases). The CDR3 loop spans 13 amino acids. Deletions cut 7 bases from V and 3 bases from J, with 13 bases between. Per the germline V gene, CDR1 is SNHLY and CDR2 is FYNNEI. CDR3 sequence reads: CASTRGADYEQYF. For the CDR3, the DNA is TGTGCCAGCACCCGGGGAGCGGACTACGAGCAGTACTTC.

The V and J genes are TRBV6-5 and TRBJ1-1; tentatively, D is TRBD1 (5 bases). V was clipped by 6 bases and J by 3 bases, with 14 bases between them. The CDR3 is 14 residues long. Germline CDR1 MNHEY, CDR2 SVGAGI. CDR3 coding DNA: TGTGCCAGCAGCCGCCTAGGGGCCCACACTGAAGCTTTCTTT. It is translated as CASSRLGAHTEAFF.

The J gene is TRBJ1-2, the V gene TRBV20-1; perhaps TRBD1 as D (6 bases). V was clipped by 6 bases and J by 4 bases, with 9 bases between them. Germline V lookup: CDR1 DFQATT, CDR2 SNEGSKA (reference sequence). The CDR3 spans 11 residues. DNA for the CDR3: TGCAGTGCCAGGACAGTCTATGGCTACACCTTC. This gives the protein CSARTVYGYTF.

V usage is TRBV25-1 and J usage is TRBJ2-1; 7 bases are shared with TRBD2. The CDR3 totals 15 residues. Germline assignment: CDR1 MGHDK and CDR2 SYGVNS. J was trimmed by 0 bases and V by 3 bases; bases with no gene match: 2. This chain's CDR3 is CASSDWGGSYNEQFF. The CDR3 coding sequence is TGTGCCAGCAGTGATTGGGGGGGCTCCTACAATGAGCAGTTCTTC.

J is TRBJ2-5 and V is TRBV12-3 or TRBV12-4; possibly TRBD2 for D (6 bases). V was cut by 7 bases and J by 4 bases, with 13 bases left in between. The length of the CDR3 is 13 residues. The CDR3 bases are TGTGCCAGCACACCGGGGGAGTTAGAGACCCAGTACTTC. It encodes CASTPGELETQYF.

The chain is built from TRBV9 and TRBJ2-7; D ambiguous. V lost 4 bases to trimming and J lost 3 bases, with 8 bases between them. The germline V gene has CDR1 SGDLS and CDR2 YYNGEE. The CDR3 has 12 amino acids. The CDR3 is CASSPPLYEQYF. The CDR3 DNA reads as TGTGCCAGCAGCCCCCCCCTCTACGAGCAGTACTTC.

V usage is TRBV27 and J usage is TRBJ2-7; 8 bases are a match to TRBD1. The ends lost 2 bases at V and 5 bases at J; junction bases unmatched: 5. The CDR3 is 14 amino acids. CDR1 MNHEY and CDR2 SMNVEV come from the germline V gene (reference sequence). The DNA for the CDR3 is TGTGCCAGCAGTTTACTGGGACAGGACAACGAGCAGTACTTC. Amino acids: CASSLLGQDNEQYF.

This clone appeared a few times. The V gene is TRBV2, the J gene TRBJ1-2; possible D gene TRBD1, 5 bases. This CDR3 contains 15 residues. The V gene's germline CDR1 is SNHLY and CDR2 FYNNEI. V gave up 11 bases and J gave up 2 bases, with 21 bases separating them. CDR3 residues: CACRGGLTANYGYTF. CDR3 DNA sequence: TGTGCCTGCCGGGGAGGGTTGACAGCAAACTATGGCTACACCTTC.

This chain uses TRBV29-1 with TRBJ2-3; 16 nucleotides match TRBD2. The ends lost 6 bases at V and 0 bases at J; junction bases unmatched: 6. The V gene's germline CDR1 is SQVTM and CDR2 ANQGSEA. This CDR3 is built from 17 residues. CDR3 sequence: CSVGGTSGGVSTDTQYF. Written as DNA, the CDR3 is TGCAGCGTGGGTGGGACTAGCGGGGGGGTTAGCACAGATACGCAGTATTTT.

The chain is built from TRBV3-1 (or the pseudogene TRBV3-2) and TRBJ2-3; a possible D gene is TRBD2 (5 bases). Trimming left V 1 base short and J 0 bases short, with 8 bases between. The CDR3 has 15 amino acids. Looked up from germline, CDR1 is LGHDT and CDR2 is YNNKEL (reference sequence). CDR3 in amino acids: CASSQAGSSTDTQYF. The CDR3 DNA reads TGTGCCAGCAGCCAAGCGGGGTCGAGCACAGATACGCAGTATTTT.

The V and J genes are TRBV2 and TRBJ2-1, with unresolved D. Trimming shortened V by 6 bases and J by 0 bases, and 15 bases separated the two germline ends. The CDR3 is 16 residues long. Germline CDR1 is SNHLY and CDR2 is FYNNEI. CDR3 nucleotide sequence: TGTGCCAGCAGCTTAAACTTACAGAGCTCCTACAATGAGCAGTTCTTC. Amino acid sequence: CASSLNLQSSYNEQFF.

The CDR3: CAISESAPGGTNEKLFF. CDR3 bases: TGTGCCATCAGTGAGTCGGCGCCCGGGGGGACTAATGAAAAACTGTTTTTT. This chain connects TRBV10-3 to TRBJ1-4, with D tentatively TRBD1 (5 bases). Germline CDR1 ENHRY, CDR2 SYGVKD. This CDR3 is 17 amino acids long. With 0 bases removed from V and 2 bases from J, the gap between germline ends came to 13 bases.

The J gene is TRBJ1-2, the V gene TRBV4-1, with 8 bases matching TRBD1. The V segment lost 4 bases and the J segment 4 bases; nucleotides outside the gene matches: 2. CDR3 length: 13 residues. Germline V gene lookup returns CDR1 MGHRA and CDR2 YSYEKL. This CDR3 reads CASSLTGGYGYTF. The DNA for the CDR3 is TGCGCCAGCAGCCTCACAGGGGGCTATGGCTACACCTTC.

V is TRBV5-1 and J is TRBJ2-5; no definite D call. Germline V CDR1 and CDR2: SGHRS, YFSETQ. The CDR3 runs 14 residues. Trimming stripped 0 bases from V and 0 bases from J, with 6 bases between. For the CDR3, the DNA is TGCGCCAGCAGCTTGGTCGGAGACCAAGAGACCCAGTACTTC. Translating gives CASSLVGDQETQYF.